This T cell receptor (beta chain) was sequenced for a study of blood T cell repertoires in COVID-19. About the study: Acute and convalescent COVID-19 samples came from the United States, Italy and Spain.

Assignments of participants to cohorts depended upon their own reported clinical history. TCRdb's table, derived via immunoSEQ multiplex PCR, lists solely in-frame clones and lacks some. The table shows fewer than 250,000 clones, with around 86% occurring only once. Trimming removed 1 base from V and 7 bases from J, with 5 bases in between. The germline V gene has CDR1 LGHDT and CDR2 YNNKEL (reference sequence). This CDR3 is built from 13 residues. The material sequenced was PBMCs or T cells enriched from blood (not recorded which). The sequence derives from a woman in her fifties or sixties who had recovered from COVID-19. V usage is TRBV3-1 (or the pseudogene TRBV3-2) and J usage is TRBJ1-6, with a tentative D call TRBD1 (5 bases). CDR3 coding DNA: TGTGCCAGCAGCCAAGGACAGAATTCACCCCTCCACTTT. This sequence encodes CASSQGQNSPLHF.